This entry lists 11 T cell receptor beta chains sequenced from one sample in a study of cytomegalovirus exposure and HLA in healthy donors. A multiplex PCR was run with 60 Vbeta primers and 13 Jbeta primers. Only in-frame clones appear in the TCRdb table, and some are missing; sequencing was by immunoSEQ multiplex PCR. The profile shows about 57,000 clones, 65% to 90% of them singletons. The specimen sequenced was PBMCs. The source is a man aged 25-40 years in good health and CMV-seronegative.

The chain combines TRBV10-1 with TRBJ2-3, with 7 bases fitting TRBD2. Per germline, CDR1 WNHNN and CDR2 SYGVQD (reference sequence). This CDR3 has 15 amino acids. The V gene end was trimmed by 2 bases and the J gene end by 4 bases; junction bases not matched to a gene: 6. Written as DNA, the CDR3 is TGCGCCAGCAGTGAGCAGCGGGGTTTTGCAGATACGCAGTATTTT. It encodes CASSEQRGFADTQYF.

The chain recombines TRBV19 with TRBJ2-3, with 10 bases fitting TRBD2. Per germline, CDR1 LNHDA and CDR2 SQIVND (reference sequence). Unmatched junction bases numbered 16, after V lost 6 bases and J lost 1 base. The CDR3 contains 19 residues. CDR3 protein: CASSPGSGRAQWGTDTQYF. The CDR3 DNA reads as TGTGCCAGTAGCCCGGGAAGCGGGAGGGCCCAATGGGGCACAGATACGCAGTATTTT. Drawing the rest from reference TRBV19 and TRBJ2-3, the complete variable domain is DGGITQSPKYLFRKEGQNVTLSCEQNLNHDAMYWYRQDPGQGLRLIYYSQIVNDFQKGDIAEGYSVSREKKESFPLTVTSAQKNPTAFYLCASSPGSGRAQWGTDTQYFGPGTRLTVL.

V is TRBV4-3 and J is TRBJ2-2; weak D call: TRBD2 (5 bases). The V gene lost 0 bases and the J gene lost 2 bases, with 13 bases spanning the gap. Looked up from germline, CDR1 is LGHNA and CDR2 is YSLEER. The CDR3 has 17 amino acids. CDR3 residues: CASSQDLSLANTGELFF. The CDR3 DNA reads as TGCGCCAGCAGCCAAGATCTGAGTCTAGCAAACACCGGGGAGCTGTTTTTT.

The rearrangement uses TRBV19 and TRBJ2-7, with 10 bases matching TRBD2. Trimming removed 3 bases from V and 2 bases from J; junction bases left unmatched: 10. The CDR3 is 17 residues long. Germline loops: CDR1 LNHDA, CDR2 SQIVND (reference sequence). CDR3 nucleotides: TGTGCCAGTAGTATGAGGCCTAGCGGGAGAGTCCCCTACGAGCAGTACTTC. Amino acid sequence: CASSMRPSGRVPYEQYF.

The chain links TRBV7-2 to TRBJ2-1; TRBD2 aligns across 8 bases. In germline, CDR1 is SGHTA, CDR2 FQGNSA. The CDR3 is made up of 15 amino acids. V was pared by 5 bases and J by 8 bases, with 11 bases of the junction left unmatched. In DNA form, the CDR3 reads TGTGCCAGCAGCCCGGGGGGGGCGGGAATCGATGAGCAGTTCTTC. This encodes CASSPGGAGIDEQFF.

The V and J genes are TRBV7-9 and TRBJ2-7; TRBD2 matches at 7 bases. The CDR3 loop spans 15 amino acids. Germline values: CDR1 SEHNR, CDR2 FQNEAQ (reference sequence). Trimming at V came to 1 base and at J to 4 bases, leaving 7 bases not matched to a gene. The CDR3 nucleotides are TGTGCCAGCAGCTTAGTTCAGGGAGGGGAGTACGAGCAGTACTTC. Its protein product is CASSLVQGGEYEQYF.

CDR3 coding DNA: TGTGCCAGCAGCCGGACAGGTGAGGGGGTTCAGCCCCAGCATTTT. It specifies CASSRTGEGVQPQHF. The V call is TRBV9, the J call TRBJ1-5; 7 nucleotides match TRBD1. The CDR3 covers 15 residues. Germline CDR1 is SGDLS and CDR2 is YYNGEE. Germline trimming cut 4 bases from V and 6 bases from J; bases unmatched to any gene: 10.

Details on this clone: An end of the junction differs from the germline gene, which may be a read error. The rearrangement links TRBV11-3 to TRBJ2-7; 7 bases match TRBD2. The CDR3 consists of 14 residues. Germline CDR1 and CDR2: SGHNT and YENEEA. For the CDR3, the DNA is TGTGCCAGCAGCTTAGGACTAGCATCCTCCGAGCAGTACTTC. Translating it yields CASSLGLASSEQYF.

The chain employs TRBV5-4 and TRBJ2-2; TRBD1 matches 7 bases. V shed 2 bases and J 1 base; nucleotides not matched to a gene: 8. The V gene's germline CDR1 is SGHNT and CDR2 YYREEE (reference sequence). This CDR3 has 17 amino acids. CDR3 sequence: CASSFWAYRGNTGELFF. Written as DNA, the CDR3 is TGTGCCAGCAGCTTTTGGGCCTACAGGGGGAACACCGGGGAGCTGTTTTTT.

For this clone: Its ends do not fully match the called genes, so a read error is possible. The V and J genes are TRBV7-9 and TRBJ2-1; D is possibly TRBD2 (6 bases). Germline V lookup: CDR1 SEHNR, CDR2 FQNEAQ (reference sequence). This CDR3 has 11 residues. CDR3 sequence reads: CSSSFDGSQFF. As DNA, the CDR3 is TGTTCCAGCAGCTTTGACGGGAGTCAGTTCTTC.

V and J are TRBV15 and TRBJ1-2; 7 nucleotides align to TRBD1. After removal of 0 bases from V and 2 bases from J, the junction contained 6 bases not matched to a gene. From germline, CDR1 is LNHNV and CDR2 YYDKDF (reference sequence). The CDR3 length is 16 residues. The CDR3 reads CATSREARTGNYGYTF. The CDR3 coding sequence is TGTGCCACCAGCAGAGAAGCCCGGACAGGAAACTATGGCTACACCTTC.